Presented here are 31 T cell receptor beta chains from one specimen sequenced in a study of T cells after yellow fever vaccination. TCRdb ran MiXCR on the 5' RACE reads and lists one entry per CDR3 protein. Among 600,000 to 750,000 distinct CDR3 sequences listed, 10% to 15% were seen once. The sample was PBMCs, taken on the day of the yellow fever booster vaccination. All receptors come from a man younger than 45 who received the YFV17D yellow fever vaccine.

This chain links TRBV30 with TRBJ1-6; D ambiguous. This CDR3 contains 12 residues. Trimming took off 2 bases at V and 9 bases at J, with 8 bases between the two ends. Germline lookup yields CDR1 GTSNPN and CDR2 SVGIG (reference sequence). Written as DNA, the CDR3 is TGTGCCTGGAGTTCCGGGAGTTCACCCCTCCACTTT. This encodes CAWSSGSSPLHF.

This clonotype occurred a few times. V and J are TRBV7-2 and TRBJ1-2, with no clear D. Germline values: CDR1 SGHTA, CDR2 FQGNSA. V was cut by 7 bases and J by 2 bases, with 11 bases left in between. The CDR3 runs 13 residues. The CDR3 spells CASTRPGNYGYTF. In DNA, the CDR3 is TGTGCCAGCACCCGTCCGGGAAACTATGGCTACACCTTC. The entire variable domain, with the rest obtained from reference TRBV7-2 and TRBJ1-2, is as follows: GAGVSQSPSNKVTEKGKDVELRCDPISGHTALYWYRQSLGQGLEFLIYFQGNSAPDKSGLPSDRFSAERTGGSVSTLTIQRTQQEDSAVYLCASTRPGNYGYTFGSGTRLTVV.

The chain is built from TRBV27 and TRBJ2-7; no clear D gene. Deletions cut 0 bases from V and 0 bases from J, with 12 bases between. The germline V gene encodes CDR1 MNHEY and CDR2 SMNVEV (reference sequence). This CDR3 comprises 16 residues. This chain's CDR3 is CASSLSRSSSSYEQYF. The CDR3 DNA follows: TGTGCCAGCAGTTTATCGCGGTCCTCCAGCTCCTACGAGCAGTACTTC.

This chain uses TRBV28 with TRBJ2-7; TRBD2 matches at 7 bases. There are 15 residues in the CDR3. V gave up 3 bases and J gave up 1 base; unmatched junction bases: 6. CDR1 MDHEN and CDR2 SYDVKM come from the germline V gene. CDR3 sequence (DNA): TGTGCCAGCAGTTTGCAAGGACTAGGGTCCTACGAGCAGTACTTC. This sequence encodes CASSLQGLGSYEQYF.

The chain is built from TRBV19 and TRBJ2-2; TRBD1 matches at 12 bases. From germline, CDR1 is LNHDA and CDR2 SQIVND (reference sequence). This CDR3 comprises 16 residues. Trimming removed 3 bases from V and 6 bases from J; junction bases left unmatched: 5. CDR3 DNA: TGTGCCAGTAGTATGGGGACAGGGGGCCACTCCGGGGAGCTGTTTTTT. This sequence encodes CASSMGTGGHSGELFF.

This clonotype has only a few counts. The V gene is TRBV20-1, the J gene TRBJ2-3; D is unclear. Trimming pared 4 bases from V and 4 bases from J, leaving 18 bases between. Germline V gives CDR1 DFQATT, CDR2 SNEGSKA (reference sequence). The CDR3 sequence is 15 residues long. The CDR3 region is CSATQVYPLADTQYF. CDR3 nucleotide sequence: TGCAGTGCTACCCAGGTCTATCCCCTAGCAGATACGCAGTATTTT.

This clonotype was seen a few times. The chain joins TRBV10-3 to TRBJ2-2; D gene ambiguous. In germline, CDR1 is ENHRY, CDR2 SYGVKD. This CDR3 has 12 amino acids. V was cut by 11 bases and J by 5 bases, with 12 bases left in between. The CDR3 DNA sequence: TGTGCCGCGCAGATAGAAACCGGGGAGCTGTTTTTT. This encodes CAAQIETGELFF.

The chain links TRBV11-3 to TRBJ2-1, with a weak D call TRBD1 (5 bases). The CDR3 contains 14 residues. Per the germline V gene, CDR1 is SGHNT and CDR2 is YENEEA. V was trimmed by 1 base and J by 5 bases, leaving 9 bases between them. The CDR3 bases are TGTGCCAGCAGCTTAGGACAGTCTAACAATGAGCAGTTCTTC. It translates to CASSLGQSNNEQFF.

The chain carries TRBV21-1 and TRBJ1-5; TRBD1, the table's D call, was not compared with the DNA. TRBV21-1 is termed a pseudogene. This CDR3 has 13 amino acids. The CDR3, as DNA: TGTGCCAGCAGCAAAGTGGGGCACCAGCCCCAGCATTTT. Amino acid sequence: CASSKVGHQPQHF.

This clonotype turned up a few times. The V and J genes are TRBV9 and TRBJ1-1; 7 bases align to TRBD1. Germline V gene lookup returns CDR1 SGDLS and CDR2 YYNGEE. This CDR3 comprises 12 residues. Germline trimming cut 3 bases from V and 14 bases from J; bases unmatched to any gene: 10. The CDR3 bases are TGTGCCAGCAGCGCAGGGGGGGGGCCGGGGTTCTTT. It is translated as CASSAGGGPGFF. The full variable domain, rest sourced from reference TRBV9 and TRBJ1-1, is DSGVTQTPKHLITATGQRVTLRCSPRSGDLSVYWYQQSLDQGLQFLIQYYNGEERAKGNILERFSAQQFPDLHSELNLSSLELGDSALYFCASSAGGGPGFFGQGTRLTVV.

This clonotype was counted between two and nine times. CDR3 nucleotides: TGTGCCAGCTCACCGTTTATGCAAGACACCGGGGAGCTGTTTTTT. It yields the protein CASSPFMQDTGELFF. The V gene is TRBV18, the J gene TRBJ2-2; D unclear. The CDR3 extends over 15 amino acids. From germline, CDR1 is KGHSH and CDR2 LQKENI. V was cut by 3 bases and J by 3 bases, with 11 bases left in between.

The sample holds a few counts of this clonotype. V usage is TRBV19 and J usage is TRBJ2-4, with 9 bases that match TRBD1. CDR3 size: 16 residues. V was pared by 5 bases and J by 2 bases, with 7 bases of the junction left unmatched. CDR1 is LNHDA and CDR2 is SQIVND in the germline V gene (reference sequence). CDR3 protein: CASSPGQGSPKNIQYF. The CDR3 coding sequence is TGTGCCAGTAGTCCCGGACAGGGGTCACCCAAAAACATTCAGTACTTC.

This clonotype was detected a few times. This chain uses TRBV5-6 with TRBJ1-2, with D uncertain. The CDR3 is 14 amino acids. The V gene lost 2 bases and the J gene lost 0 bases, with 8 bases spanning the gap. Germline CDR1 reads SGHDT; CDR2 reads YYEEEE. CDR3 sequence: CASSFPGANYGYTF. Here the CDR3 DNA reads TGTGCCAGCAGCTTTCCCGGAGCTAACTATGGCTACACCTTC. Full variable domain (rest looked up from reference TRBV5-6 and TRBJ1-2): DAGVTQSPTHLIKTRGQQVTLRCSPKSGHDTVSWYQQALGQGPQFIFQYYEEEERQRGNFPDRFSGHQFPNYSSELNVNALLLGDSALYLCASSFPGANYGYTFGSGTRLTVV.

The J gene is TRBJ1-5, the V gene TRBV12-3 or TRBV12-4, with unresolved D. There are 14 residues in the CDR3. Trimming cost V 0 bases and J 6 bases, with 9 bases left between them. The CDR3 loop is CASSLAGGIQPQHF. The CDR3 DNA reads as TGTGCCAGCAGTTTAGCGGGAGGGATTCAGCCCCAGCATTTT.

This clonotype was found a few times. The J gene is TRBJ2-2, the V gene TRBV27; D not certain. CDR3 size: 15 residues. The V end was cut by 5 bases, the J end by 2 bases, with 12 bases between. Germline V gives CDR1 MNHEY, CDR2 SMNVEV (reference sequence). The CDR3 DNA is TGTGCCAGCAGTAAGAAGGCTACCAACACCGGGGAGCTGTTTTTT. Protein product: CASSKKATNTGELFF.

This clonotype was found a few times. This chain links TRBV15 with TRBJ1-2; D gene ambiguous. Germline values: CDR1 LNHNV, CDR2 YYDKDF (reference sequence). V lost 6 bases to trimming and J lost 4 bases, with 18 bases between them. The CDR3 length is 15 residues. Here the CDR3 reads CATRTSGEIPYGYTF. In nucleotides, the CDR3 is TGTGCCACCAGAACCAGCGGGGAGATCCCCTATGGCTACACCTTC.

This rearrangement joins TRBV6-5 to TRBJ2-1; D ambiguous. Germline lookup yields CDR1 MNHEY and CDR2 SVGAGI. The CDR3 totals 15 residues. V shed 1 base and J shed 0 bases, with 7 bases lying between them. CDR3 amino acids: CASSYWWGSYNEQFF. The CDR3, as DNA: TGTGCCAGCAGTTACTGGTGGGGCTCCTACAATGAGCAGTTCTTC.

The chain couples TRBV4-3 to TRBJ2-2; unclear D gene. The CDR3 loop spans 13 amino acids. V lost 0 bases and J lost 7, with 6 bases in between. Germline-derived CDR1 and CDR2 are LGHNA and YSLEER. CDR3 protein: CASSQEKIGELFF. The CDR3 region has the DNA TGCGCCAGCAGCCAAGAAAAGATCGGGGAGCTGTTTTTT.

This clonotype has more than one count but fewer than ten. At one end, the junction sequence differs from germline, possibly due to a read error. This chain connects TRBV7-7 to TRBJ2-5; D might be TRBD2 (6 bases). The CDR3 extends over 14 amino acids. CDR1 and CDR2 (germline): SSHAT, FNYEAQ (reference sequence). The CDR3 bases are TGTGCTAGCAGCTTCTCCGGGAGTGGGAAGACCCAGTACTTC. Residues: CASSFSGSGKTQYF.

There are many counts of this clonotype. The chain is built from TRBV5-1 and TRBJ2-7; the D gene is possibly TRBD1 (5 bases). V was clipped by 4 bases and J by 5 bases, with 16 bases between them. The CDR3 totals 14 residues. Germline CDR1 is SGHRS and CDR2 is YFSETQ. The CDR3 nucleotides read TGCGCCAGCAGCCCGGCCCAGGGTACCAACGAGCAGTACTTC. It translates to CASSPAQGTNEQYF.

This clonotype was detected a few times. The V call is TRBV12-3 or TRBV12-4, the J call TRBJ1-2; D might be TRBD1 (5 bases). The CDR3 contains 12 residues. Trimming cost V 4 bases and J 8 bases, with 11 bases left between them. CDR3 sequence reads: CASSWGGVGYTF. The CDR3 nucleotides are TGTGCCAGCAGTTGGGGGGGGGTCGGCTACACCTTC.

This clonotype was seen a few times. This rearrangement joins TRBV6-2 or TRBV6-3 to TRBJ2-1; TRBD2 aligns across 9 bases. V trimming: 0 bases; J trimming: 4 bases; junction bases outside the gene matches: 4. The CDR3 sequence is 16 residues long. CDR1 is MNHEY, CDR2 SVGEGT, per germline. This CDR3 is CASSYSTTSGYNEQFF. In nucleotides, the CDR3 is TGTGCCAGCAGTTACTCAACGACTAGCGGATACAATGAGCAGTTCTTC.

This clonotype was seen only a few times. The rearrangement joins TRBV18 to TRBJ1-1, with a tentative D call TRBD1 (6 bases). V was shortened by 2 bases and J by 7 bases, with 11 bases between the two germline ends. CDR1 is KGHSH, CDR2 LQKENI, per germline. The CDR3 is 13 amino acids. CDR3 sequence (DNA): TGTGCCAGCTCACCAAACAGGGCCATTGAAGCTTTCTTT. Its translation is CASSPNRAIEAFF.

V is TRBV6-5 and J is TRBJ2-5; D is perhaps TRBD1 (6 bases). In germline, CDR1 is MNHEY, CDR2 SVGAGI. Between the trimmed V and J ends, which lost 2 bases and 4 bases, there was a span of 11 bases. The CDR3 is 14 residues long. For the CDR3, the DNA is TGTGCCAGCAGTTACAAGGGGGTCCTAGAGACCCAGTACTTC. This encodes CASSYKGVLETQYF.

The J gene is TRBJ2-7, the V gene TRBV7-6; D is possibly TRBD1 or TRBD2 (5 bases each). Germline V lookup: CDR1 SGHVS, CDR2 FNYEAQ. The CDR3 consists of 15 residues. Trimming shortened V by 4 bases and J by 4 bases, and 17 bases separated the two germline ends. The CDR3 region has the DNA TGTGCCAGCAGCTCAGGGACCAACCCTTTATACGAGCAGTACTTC. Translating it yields CASSSGTNPLYEQYF.

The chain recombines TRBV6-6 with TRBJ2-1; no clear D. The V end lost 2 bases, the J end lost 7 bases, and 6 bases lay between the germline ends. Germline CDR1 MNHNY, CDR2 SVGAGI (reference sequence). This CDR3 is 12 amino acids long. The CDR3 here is CASSYPLNEQFF. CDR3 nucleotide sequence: TGTGCCAGCAGTTACCCGCTAAATGAGCAGTTCTTC.

The CDR3 sequence is CASTPASGRAGVSYEQYF. The CDR3 DNA follows: TGTGCCAGCACCCCGGCTAGCGGGAGGGCCGGGGTTTCCTACGAGCAGTACTTC. J is TRBJ2-7 and V is TRBV11-2, with 12 bases that match TRBD2. Per the germline V gene, CDR1 is SGHAT and CDR2 is FQNNGV. The CDR3 covers 18 residues. The J segment lost 1 base and the V segment lost 7 bases, leaving 14 bases of the junction unmatched.

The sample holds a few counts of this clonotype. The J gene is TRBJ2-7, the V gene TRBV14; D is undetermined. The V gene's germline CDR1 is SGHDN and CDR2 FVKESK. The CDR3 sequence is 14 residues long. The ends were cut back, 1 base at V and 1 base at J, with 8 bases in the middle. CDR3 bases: TGTGCCAGCAGCCAAGTGCTGGGTTCCTACGAGCAGTACTTC. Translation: CASSQVLGSYEQYF.

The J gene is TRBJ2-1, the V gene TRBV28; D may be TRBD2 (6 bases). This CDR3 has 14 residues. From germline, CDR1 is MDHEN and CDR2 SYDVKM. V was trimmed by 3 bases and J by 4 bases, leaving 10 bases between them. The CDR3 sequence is CASSFLSGYNEQFF. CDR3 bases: TGTGCCAGCAGTTTTCTTAGCGGTTACAATGAGCAGTTCTTC. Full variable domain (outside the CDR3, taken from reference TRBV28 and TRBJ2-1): DVKVTQSSRYLVKRTGEKVFLECVQDMDHENMFWYRQDPGLGLRLIYFSYDVKMKEKGDIPEGYSVSREKKERFSLILESASTNQTSMYLCASSFLSGYNEQFFGPGTRLTVL.

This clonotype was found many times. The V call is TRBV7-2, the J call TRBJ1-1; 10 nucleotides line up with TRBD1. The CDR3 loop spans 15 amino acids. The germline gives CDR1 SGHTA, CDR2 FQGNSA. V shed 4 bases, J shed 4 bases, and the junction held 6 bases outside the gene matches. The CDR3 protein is CASSSRTGGGTEAFF. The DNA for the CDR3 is TGTGCCAGCAGCTCCCGGACAGGGGGGGGCACTGAAGCTTTCTTT.

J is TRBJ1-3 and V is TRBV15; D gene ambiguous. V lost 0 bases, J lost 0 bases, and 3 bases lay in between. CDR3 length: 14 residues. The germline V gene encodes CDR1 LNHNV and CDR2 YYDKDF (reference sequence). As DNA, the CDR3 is TGTGCCACCAGCAGAGACACCTCTGGAAACACCATATATTTT. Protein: CATSRDTSGNTIYF.